These 6 T cell receptor beta chains were sequenced from one sample in a study of T cells in Graves' hyperthyroidism and ophthalmopathy. Amplification targeted TCR beta CDR3 regions from RNA transcripts. TCR CDR3 underwent first-round RT-PCR with the HTBI primer set. Via MiXCR, TCRdb re-called the multiplex PCR reads, giving one row per CDR3 protein. In the table there are approximately 600,000 distinct CDR3 sequences, around 14% of which are singletons. The sequenced material came from blood. These receptor sequences come from a woman aged 25 to 39 with Graves' hyperthyroidism that later progressed to Graves' ophthalmopathy.

This clonotype has just a few counts. A read error is possible here, since a much larger clone lies one base away. The V call is TRBV7-9, the J call TRBJ2-3; weak D call: TRBD2 (6 bases). The V end was cut by 5 bases, the J end by 1 base, with 16 bases between. CDR3 length equals 16 residues. The germline gives CDR1 SEHNR, CDR2 FQNEAQ (reference sequence). The CDR3 loop is CASSVGRSSGTDTQYF. The CDR3 nucleotides read TGTGCCAGCAGCGTAGGGCGGTCTAGCGGCACAGATACGCAGTATTTT.

The gene calls are TRBV30 and TRBJ2-3; D gene ambiguous. Germline CDR1 reads GTSNPN; CDR2 reads SVGIG (reference sequence). This CDR3 is 14 amino acids long. V was cut by 8 bases and J by 1 base, with 16 bases left in between. CDR3 in amino acids: CAGEGFYGTDTQYF. In DNA, the CDR3 is TGTGCCGGAGAAGGGTTCTACGGCACAGATACGCAGTATTTT.

Ten or more counts support this clonotype. The V and J genes are TRBV7-2 and TRBJ1-1; 9 bases fit TRBD1. Germline CDR1 and CDR2: SGHTA and FQGNSA. Trimming took 1 base from V and 4 from J; bases not matched to a gene: 4. The CDR3 is made up of 15 amino acids. CDR3 bases: TGTGCCAGCAGCTTAGAGGGACAGGGAGGCACTGAAGCTTTCTTT. Its translation is CASSLEGQGGTEAFF.

Ten or more counts support this clonotype. The chain employs TRBV7-2 and TRBJ1-1; no definite D call. Trimming left V 4 bases short and J 8 bases short, with 11 bases between. The CDR3 consists of 12 residues. Germline V gives CDR1 SGHTA, CDR2 FQGNSA. CDR3 in amino acids: CASSYSGIEAFF. The CDR3 nucleotides read TGTGCCAGCAGCTACTCCGGGATCGAAGCTTTCTTT.

This clonotype was seen more than once but under ten times. J is TRBJ1-3 and V is TRBV6-5; D is unclear. Looked up from germline, CDR1 is MNHEY and CDR2 is SVGAGI. The CDR3 length is 15 residues. The ends were cut back, 1 base at V and 0 bases at J, with 7 bases in the middle. CDR3 nucleotide sequence: TGTGCCAGCAGTTACTACAGATACTCTGGAAACACCATATATTTT. Residues: CASSYYRYSGNTIYF.

The chain has TRBV4-1 and TRBJ2-7, with D maybe TRBD2 (6 bases). The CDR3 has 15 amino acids. Germline V gives CDR1 MGHRA, CDR2 YSYEKL. V gave up 5 bases and J gave up 2 bases, with 16 bases separating them. CDR3 residues: CASSSRDFPPYEQYF. The DNA of the CDR3 is TGCGCCAGCAGCTCTCGGGACTTCCCCCCCTACGAGCAGTACTTC.